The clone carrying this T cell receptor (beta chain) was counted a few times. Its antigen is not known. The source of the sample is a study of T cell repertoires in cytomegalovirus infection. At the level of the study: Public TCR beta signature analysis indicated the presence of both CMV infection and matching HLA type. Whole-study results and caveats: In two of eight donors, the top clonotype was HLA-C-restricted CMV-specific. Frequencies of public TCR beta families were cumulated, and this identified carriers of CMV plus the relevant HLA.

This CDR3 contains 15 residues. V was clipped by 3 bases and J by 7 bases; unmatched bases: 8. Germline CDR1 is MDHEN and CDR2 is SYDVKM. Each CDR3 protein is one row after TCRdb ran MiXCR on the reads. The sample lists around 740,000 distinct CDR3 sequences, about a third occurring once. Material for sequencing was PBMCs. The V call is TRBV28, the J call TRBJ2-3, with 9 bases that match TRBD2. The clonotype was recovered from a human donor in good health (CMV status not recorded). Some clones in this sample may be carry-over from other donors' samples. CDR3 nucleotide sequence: TGTGCCAGCAGTTTCCTAGCGGGGAGAGTACATACGCAGTATTTT. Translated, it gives CASSFLAGRVHTQYF. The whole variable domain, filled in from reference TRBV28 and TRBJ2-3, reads DVKVTQSSRYLVKRTGEKVFLECVQDMDHENMFWYRQDPGLGLRLIYFSYDVKMKEKGDIPEGYSVSREKKERFSLILESASTNQTSMYLCASSFLAGRVHTQYFGPGTRLTVL.